This TCR beta chain was captured in a study of Ad26.COV2.S vaccination and SARS-CoV-2 variants. The treatment here: approximately 18 received Ad26.COV2.S at low or high dose, single or two shots; 5 received placebo; per-sample allocation not given. Sampling happened 63 days after the first vaccine or placebo injection. Vaccination used an Ad26 vector expressing Wuhan-strain SARS-CoV-2 spike. The germline V gene has CDR1 SGDLS and CDR2 YYNGEE. V was pared by 4 bases and J by 4 bases, with 14 bases between. The CDR3 runs 14 residues. This clone showed up just once. Its target is not known. Libraries were prepared by immunoSEQ multiplex PCR; TCRdb keeps only in-frame clonotypes and omits some of them. The table has approximately 240,000 clones, roughly 90% seen once. Broader study findings: There was reportedly substantial breadth in spike-specific CD8+ and CD4+ T cell responses after vaccination. Spike-specific TCR breadth ran higher among vaccine recipients than placebo recipients.

The source of this sequence is a person between 18 and 65 years old who received the Ad26.COV2.S COVID-19 vaccine or a placebo. The V gene is TRBV9, the J gene TRBJ1-1; tentative D call: TRBD1 (5 bases). The specimen comprised peripheral blood, sampled in a trial of Ad26.COV2.S vaccine versus placebo. The CDR3 nucleotides read TGTGCCAGCAGCCCTTTTTTGGGGGGCACTGAAGCTTTCTTT. The encoded protein is CASSPFLGGTEAFF. The full variable domain, rest sourced from reference TRBV9 and TRBJ1-1, is DSGVTQTPKHLITATGQRVTLRCSPRSGDLSVYWYQQSLDQGLQFLIQYYNGEERAKGNILERFSAQQFPDLHSELNLSSLELGDSALYFCASSPFLGGTEAFFGQGTRLTVV.